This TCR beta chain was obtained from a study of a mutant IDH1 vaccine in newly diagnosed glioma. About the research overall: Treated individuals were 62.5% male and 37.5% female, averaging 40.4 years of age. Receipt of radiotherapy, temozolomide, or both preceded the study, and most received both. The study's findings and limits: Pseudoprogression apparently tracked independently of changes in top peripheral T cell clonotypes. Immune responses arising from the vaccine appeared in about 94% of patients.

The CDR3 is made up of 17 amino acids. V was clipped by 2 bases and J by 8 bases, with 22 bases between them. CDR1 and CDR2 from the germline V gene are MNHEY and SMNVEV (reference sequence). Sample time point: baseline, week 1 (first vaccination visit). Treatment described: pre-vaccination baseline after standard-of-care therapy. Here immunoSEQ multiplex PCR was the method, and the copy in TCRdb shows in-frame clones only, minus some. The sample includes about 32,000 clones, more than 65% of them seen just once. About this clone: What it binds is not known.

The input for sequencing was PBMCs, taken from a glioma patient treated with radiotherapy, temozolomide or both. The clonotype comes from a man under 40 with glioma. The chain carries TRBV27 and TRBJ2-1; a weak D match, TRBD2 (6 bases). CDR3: CASSLRDSGPLNDEQFF. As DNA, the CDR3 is TGTGCCAGCAGTTTACGTGATAGCGGACCACTCAATGATGAGCAGTTCTTC.